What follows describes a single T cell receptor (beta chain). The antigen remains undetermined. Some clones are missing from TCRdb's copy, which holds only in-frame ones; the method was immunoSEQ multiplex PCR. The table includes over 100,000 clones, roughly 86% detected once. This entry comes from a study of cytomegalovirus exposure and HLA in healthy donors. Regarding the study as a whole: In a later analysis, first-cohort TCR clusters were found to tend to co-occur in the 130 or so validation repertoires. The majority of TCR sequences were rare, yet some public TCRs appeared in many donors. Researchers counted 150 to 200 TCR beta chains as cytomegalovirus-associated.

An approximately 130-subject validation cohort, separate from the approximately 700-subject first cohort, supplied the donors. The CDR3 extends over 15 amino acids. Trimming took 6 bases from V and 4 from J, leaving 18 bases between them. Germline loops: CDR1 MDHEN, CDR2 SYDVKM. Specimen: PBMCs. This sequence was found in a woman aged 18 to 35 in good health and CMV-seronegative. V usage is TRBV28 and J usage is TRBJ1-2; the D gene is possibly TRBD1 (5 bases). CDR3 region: CASSPRDAGFYGYTF. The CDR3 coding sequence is TGTGCCAGCAGCCCCCGGGACGCGGGATTCTATGGCTACACCTTC.